This T cell receptor (beta chain) appears in the sequencing data of a study of blood T cell repertoires in COVID-19. Measured with immunoSEQ multiplex PCR; TCRdb has only the in-frame clones, and not every one. The profile shows roughly 330,000 clones, more than 70% of them singletons. CDR3 size: 14 residues. The trim removed 1 base at V and 5 bases at J, leaving 0 bases unmatched. CDR1 LGHDT and CDR2 YNNKEL come from the germline V gene (reference sequence). The specimen sequenced was peripheral blood. The chain combines TRBV3-1 (or the pseudogene TRBV3-2) with TRBJ2-5; the match to TRBD2 covers 11 bases. This TCR was recovered from a woman aged 45-65 years with acute or convalescent COVID-19. The CDR3 loop reads CASSQGLAGETQYF. In nucleotides, the CDR3 is TGTGCCAGCAGCCAAGGACTAGCGGGGGAGACCCAGTACTTC.